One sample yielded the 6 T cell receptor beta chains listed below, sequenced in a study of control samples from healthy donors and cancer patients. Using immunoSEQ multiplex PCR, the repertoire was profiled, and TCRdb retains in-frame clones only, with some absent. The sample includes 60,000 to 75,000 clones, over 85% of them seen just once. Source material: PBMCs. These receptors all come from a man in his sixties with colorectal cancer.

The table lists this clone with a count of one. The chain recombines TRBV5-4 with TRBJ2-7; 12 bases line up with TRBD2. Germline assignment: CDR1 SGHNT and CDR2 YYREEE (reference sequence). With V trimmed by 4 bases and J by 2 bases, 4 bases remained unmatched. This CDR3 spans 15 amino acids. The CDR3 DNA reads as TGTGCCAGCAGCGCAAGGACTAGCGGGGCCTACGAGCAGTACTTC. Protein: CASSARTSGAYEQYF.

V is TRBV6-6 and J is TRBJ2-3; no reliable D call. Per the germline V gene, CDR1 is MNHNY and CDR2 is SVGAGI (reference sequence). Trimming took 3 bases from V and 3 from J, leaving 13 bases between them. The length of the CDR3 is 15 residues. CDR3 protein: CASSYTEPATDTQYF. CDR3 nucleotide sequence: TGTGCCAGCAGTTATACGGAACCGGCGACAGATACGCAGTATTTT.

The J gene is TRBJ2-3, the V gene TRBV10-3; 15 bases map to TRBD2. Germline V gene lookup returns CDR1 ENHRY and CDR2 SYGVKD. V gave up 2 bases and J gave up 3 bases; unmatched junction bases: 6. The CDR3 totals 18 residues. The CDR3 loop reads CAISERTSGGARTDTQYF. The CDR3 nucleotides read TGTGCCATCAGTGAGCGGACTAGCGGGGGGGCCAGGACAGATACGCAGTATTTT.

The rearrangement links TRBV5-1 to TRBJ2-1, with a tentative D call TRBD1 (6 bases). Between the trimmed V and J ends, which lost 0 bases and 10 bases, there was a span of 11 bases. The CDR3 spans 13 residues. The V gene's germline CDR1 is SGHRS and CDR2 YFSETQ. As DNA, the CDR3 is TGCGCCAGCAGCTTGGCCGAGGGGACAGAGCAGTTCTTC. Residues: CASSLAEGTEQFF. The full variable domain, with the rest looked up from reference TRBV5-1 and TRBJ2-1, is KAGVTQTPRYLIKTRGQQVTLSCSPISGHRSVSWYQQTPGQGLQFLFEYFSETQRNKGNFPGRFSGRQFSNSRSEMNVSTLELGDSALYLCASSLAEGTEQFFGPGTRLTVL.

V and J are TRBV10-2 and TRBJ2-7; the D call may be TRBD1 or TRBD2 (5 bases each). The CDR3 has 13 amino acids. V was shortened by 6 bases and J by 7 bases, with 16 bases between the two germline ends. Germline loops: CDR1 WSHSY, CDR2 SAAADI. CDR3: CASSAPTRGEQYF. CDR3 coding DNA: TGCGCCAGCAGCGCTCCCACTAGGGGTGAGCAGTACTTC.

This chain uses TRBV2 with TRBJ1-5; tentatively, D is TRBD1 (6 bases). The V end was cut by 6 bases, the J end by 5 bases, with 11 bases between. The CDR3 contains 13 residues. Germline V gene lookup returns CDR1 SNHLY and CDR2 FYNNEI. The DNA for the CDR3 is TGTGCCAGCAGGGGACAAGGGGATCAGCCCCAGCATTTT. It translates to CASRGQGDQPQHF.